In its sample, the clone carrying this TCR beta chain was seen once. V dropped 3 bases and J dropped 4; count of bases not matched to a gene: 13. Germline V gene data show CDR1 as SNHLY and CDR2 as FYNNEI. This CDR3 is built from 19 residues. The data are from a study of OX40 agonist ivuxolimab in advanced cancers. Libraries were prepared by immunoSEQ multiplex PCR; TCRdb keeps only in-frame clonotypes and omits some of them. The top ten hold roughly 1% of the sample, which has fewer than 70,000 clones, around 90% seen once. This receptor was obtained from an adult with an advanced solid tumor such as melanoma, head and neck, liver or kidney cancer. The chain uses TRBV2 and TRBJ1-5; 12 bases are shared with TRBD1. The sequences come from CD4+ or CD8+ T cells sorted from blood, collected in a trial of the OX40 agonist ivuxolimab. CDR3 nucleotide sequence: TGTGCCAGCAGTGATTCCCTTCCGGGACAGGGGGCGGGAAATCAGCCCCAGCATTTT. This encodes CASSDSLPGQGAGNQPQHF.